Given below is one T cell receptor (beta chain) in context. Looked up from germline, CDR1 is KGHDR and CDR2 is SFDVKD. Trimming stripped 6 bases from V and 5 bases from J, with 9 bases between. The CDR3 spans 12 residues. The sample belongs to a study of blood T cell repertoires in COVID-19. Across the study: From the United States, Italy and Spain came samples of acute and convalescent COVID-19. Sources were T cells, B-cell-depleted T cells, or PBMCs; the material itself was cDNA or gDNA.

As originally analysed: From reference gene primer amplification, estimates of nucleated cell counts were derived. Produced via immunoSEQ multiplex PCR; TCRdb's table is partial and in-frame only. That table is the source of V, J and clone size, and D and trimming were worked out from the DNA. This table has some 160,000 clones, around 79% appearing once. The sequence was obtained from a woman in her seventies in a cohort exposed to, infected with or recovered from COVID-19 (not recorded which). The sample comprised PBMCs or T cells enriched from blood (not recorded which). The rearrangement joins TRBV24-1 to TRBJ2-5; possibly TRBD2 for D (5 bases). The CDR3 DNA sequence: TGTGCCACCAGTTTGCGAGGGGAGACCCAGTACTTC. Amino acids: CATSLRGETQYF.